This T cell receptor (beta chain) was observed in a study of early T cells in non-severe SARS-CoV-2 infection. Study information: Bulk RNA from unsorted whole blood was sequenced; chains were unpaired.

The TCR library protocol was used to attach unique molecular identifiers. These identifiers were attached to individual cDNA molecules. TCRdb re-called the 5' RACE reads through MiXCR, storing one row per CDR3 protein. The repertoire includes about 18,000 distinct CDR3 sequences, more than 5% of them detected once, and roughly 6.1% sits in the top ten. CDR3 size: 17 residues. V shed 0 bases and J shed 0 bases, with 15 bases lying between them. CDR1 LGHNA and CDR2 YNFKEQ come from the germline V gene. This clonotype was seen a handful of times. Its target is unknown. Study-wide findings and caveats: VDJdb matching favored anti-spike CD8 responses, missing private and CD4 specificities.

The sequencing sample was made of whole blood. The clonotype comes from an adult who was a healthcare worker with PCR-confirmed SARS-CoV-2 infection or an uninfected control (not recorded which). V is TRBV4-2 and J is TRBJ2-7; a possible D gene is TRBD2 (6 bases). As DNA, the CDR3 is TGTGCCAGCAGCCAAGATGATCTCGAGCGGGCCTCCTACGAGCAGTACTTC. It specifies CASSQDDLERASYEQYF.